This TCR beta chain is from a study of T cell repertoires in cytomegalovirus infection. Study-level information: CMV infection plus the matching HLA type was flagged by public TCR beta signatures.

CDR3 length: 16 residues. V dropped 1 base and J dropped 0 bases, with 13 bases sitting between them. The germline CDR1 and CDR2 sequences are SEHNR and FQNEAQ (reference sequence). Whole-study results and caveats: Across the ex vivo response, the dominant clonotypes were HLA-C-restricted CMV-specific TCR beta clonotypes. Adding up the frequency of public TCR beta families identified people who carried CMV plus the relevant HLA.

This clonotype has at least ten counts. The antigen is undetermined. TCRdb fed the reads into MiXCR, producing one record per CDR3 protein. Here the sample spans approximately 110,000 distinct CDR3 sequences, roughly a tenth being singletons. The sequence derives from a human donor in good health (CMV status not recorded). Some clones in this sample may be carry-over from other donors' samples. This chain uses TRBV7-9 with TRBJ2-7; D not certain. The sample consisted of PBMCs, sequenced either directly or after in vitro stimulation (not recorded which). The CDR3 bases are TGTGCCAGCAGCTTAGGGGTCGCGGCTTACTCCTACGAGCAGTACTTC. Translated: CASSLGVAAYSYEQYF.